Listed here are 16 T cell receptor beta chains from one sample, sequenced in a study of T cell responses to AZD1222 COVID-19 vaccine (dated by TCRdb to 2020 to 2022). Library creation used the immunoSEQ multiplex PCR assay. TCRdb carries this immuneACCESS record with in-frame sequences only. Its versions omit some clonotypes, under half of them owing to an unresolved V gene in the studies checked, with the rest unexplained. The sample records some 92,000 clones, around 89% of which are singletons. Together, the top ten hold about 2.9% of the sample. The sample's time point label, in plain terms: baseline before first vaccination. The specimen comprised peripheral blood, sampled on day 0 of AZD1222 vaccination. The receptor set was obtained from an adult in good health.

The chain couples TRBV18 to TRBJ2-7; D could derive from TRBD1 or TRBD2 (5 bases each). CDR3 size: 15 residues. The V and J ends lost 6 bases and 3 bases respectively, with 18 bases between them. CDR1 is KGHSH, CDR2 LQKENI, per germline. The CDR3 protein is CASSPGTLGVYEQYF. In DNA form, the CDR3 reads TGTGCCAGCTCTCCAGGGACCCTTGGGGTCTACGAGCAGTACTTC.

V usage is TRBV25-1 and J usage is TRBJ1-5; 7 nucleotides line up with TRBD1. The length of the CDR3 is 18 residues. V shed 10 bases, J shed 0 bases, and the junction held 18 bases outside the gene matches. CDR1 is MGHDK and CDR2 is SYGVNS in the germline V gene. The chain's CDR3 is CANHSRDRRPYSNQPQHF. CDR3 DNA: TGTGCCAACCACTCCCGGGACAGAAGACCATATAGCAATCAGCCCCAGCATTTT.

The CDR3 spells CASSFGTSGYEQYF. The CDR3 DNA reads TGTGCCAGCAGTTTCGGGACTAGCGGCTACGAGCAGTACTTC. The chain combines TRBV6-1 with TRBJ2-7, with 11 bases that match TRBD2. CDR1 is MNHNS and CDR2 is SASEGT in the germline V gene. V lost 5 bases, J lost 3 bases, and 3 bases stayed unmatched. There are 14 residues in the CDR3.

The rearrangement links TRBV29-1 to TRBJ2-3; D is undetermined. V lost 0 bases and J 2 bases, leaving 12 bases between the germline ends. Germline V gene lookup returns CDR1 SQVTM and CDR2 ANQGSEA. The CDR3 is 15 residues long. CDR3 bases: TGCAGCGTTGAAGAGCGATTTACAGTCACAGATACGCAGTATTTT. This translates into CSVEERFTVTDTQYF.

V usage is TRBV18 and J usage is TRBJ2-7, with D possibly matching TRBD2 (6 bases). The ends were cut back, 2 bases at V and 2 bases at J, with 16 bases in the middle. Germline CDR1 and CDR2: KGHSH and LQKENI. CDR3 length equals 16 residues. The CDR3 protein is CASSPGRGERAYEQYF. CDR3 DNA: TGTGCCAGCTCACCAGGACGGGGCGAGCGGGCCTACGAGCAGTACTTC.

This chain links TRBV9 with TRBJ2-1, with 13 nucleotides matching TRBD2. The CDR3 covers 18 residues. Germline-derived CDR1 and CDR2 are SGDLS and YYNGEE. The V gene end was trimmed by 4 bases and the J gene end by 4 bases; junction bases not matched to a gene: 11. CDR3: CASSPRGGLAGRYNEQFF. For the CDR3, the DNA is TGTGCCAGCAGCCCTCGGGGGGGACTAGCGGGAAGATACAATGAGCAGTTCTTC.

Comments on this clone: The missing conserved phenylalanine or tryptophan at the end of this CDR3 makes a read error likely. V is TRBV5-4 and J is TRBJ1-1; D perhaps matches TRBD1 (6 bases). The germline V gene has CDR1 SGHNT and CDR2 YYREEE (reference sequence). There are 13 residues in the CDR3. Trimming shortened V by 2 bases and J by 1 base, and 6 bases separated the two germline ends. The CDR3 sequence: CASSLQGNTEAFS. DNA of the CDR3: TGTGCCAGCAGCTTACAGGGGAACACTGAAGCTTTCTCT.

The CDR3 reads CASSGTGGGALGEQYF. Here the CDR3 DNA reads TGTGCCAGCAGTGGTACCGGAGGGGGCGCGCTGGGCGAGCAGTACTTC. This sequence joins TRBV6-1 and TRBJ2-7; D perhaps matches TRBD1 (7 bases). Germline V CDR1 and CDR2: MNHNS, SASEGT. V was trimmed by 4 bases and J by 6 bases, leaving 22 bases between them. The CDR3 length is 16 residues.

This chain links TRBV5-4 with TRBJ2-1; 8 bases agree with TRBD2. With V trimmed by 0 bases and J by 5 bases, 10 bases remained unmatched. The germline V gene encodes CDR1 SGHNT and CDR2 YYREEE (reference sequence). The CDR3 spans 17 residues. Written as DNA, the CDR3 is TGTGCCAGCAGCTTGGAGCGGGAGCCGTTGCTTGACAATGAGCAGTTCTTC. Protein product: CASSLEREPLLDNEQFF.

This chain connects TRBV6-1 to TRBJ2-3, with TRBD1 matching 9 bases. V shed 2 bases, J shed 1 base, and the junction held 4 bases outside the gene matches. Germline values: CDR1 MNHNS, CDR2 SASEGT. The length of the CDR3 is 16 residues. CDR3 in DNA: TGTGCCAGCAGTGAAACAGGGGGCGCGGGCACAGATACGCAGTATTTT. As protein: CASSETGGAGTDTQYF.

In its sample, this clone was seen once. The V gene is TRBV7-9, the J gene TRBJ2-5; D gene unclear. The CDR3 spans 13 residues. V shed 6 bases and J shed 3 bases, with 11 bases lying between them. Germline V CDR1 and CDR2: SEHNR, FQNEAQ (reference sequence). The CDR3 coding sequence is TGTGCCAGCAGACTCGAGTCGAAAGAGACCCAGTACTTC. Amino acid sequence: CASRLESKETQYF. The variable domain in full, completed from reference TRBV7-9 and TRBJ2-5, reads DTGVSQNPRHKITKRGQNVTFRCDPISEHNRLYWYRQTLGQGPEFLTYFQNEAQLEKSRLLSDRFSAERPKGSFSTLEIQRTEQGDSAMYLCASRLESKETQYFGPGTRLLVL.

V usage is TRBV18 and J usage is TRBJ2-7; TRBD1 might be the D (5 bases). The CDR3 runs 13 residues. Germline assignment: CDR1 KGHSH and CDR2 LQKENI. The germline V and J ends were trimmed by 1 base and 4 bases, with 8 bases remaining between them. CDR3 in DNA: TGTGCCAGCTCACCACGTAACAGGTACGAGCAGTACTTC. Protein product: CASSPRNRYEQYF.

This clone appeared a few times. This chain joins TRBV7-9 and TRBJ2-1; 8 bases are a match to TRBD2. The trim removed 0 bases at V and 4 bases at J, leaving 2 bases unmatched. CDR3 length equals 15 residues. The germline CDR1 and CDR2 sequences are SEHNR and FQNEAQ (reference sequence). CDR3 sequence reads: CASSLAGLVYNEQFF. CDR3 in DNA: TGTGCCAGCAGCTTAGCGGGACTAGTGTACAATGAGCAGTTCTTC.

Here the CDR3 DNA reads TGCGCCAGCAGCTTGGAAACTAGCGGGAGCGCAGATACGCAGTATTTT. Residues: CASSLETSGSADTQYF. V usage is TRBV5-1 and J usage is TRBJ2-3; 11 bases align to TRBD2. Losses at the gene ends were 0 bases for V and 4 bases for J; bases not matched to a gene: 4. The CDR3 is 16 amino acids. Per germline, CDR1 SGHRS and CDR2 YFSETQ.

The chain couples TRBV11-1 to TRBJ2-2, with 11 bases that match TRBD2. Per germline, CDR1 SGHAT and CDR2 FQDESV (reference sequence). The junction had 5 bases not matched to a gene; V was cut back by 6 bases and J by 5 bases. The CDR3 is 15 amino acids. DNA of the CDR3: TGTGCCAGCAGTTTAACTAGCGGGAGTACCGGGGAGCTGTTTTTT. It codes for CASSLTSGSTGELFF.

The V gene is TRBV3-1 (or the pseudogene TRBV3-2), the J gene TRBJ2-1, with TRBD2 matching over 10 bases. Losses at the gene ends were 3 bases for V and 2 bases for J; bases not matched to a gene: 4. The CDR3 runs 16 residues. The germline V gene has CDR1 LGHDT and CDR2 YNNKEL (reference sequence). This CDR3 reads CASSHLAGGAYNEQFF. The CDR3, as DNA: TGTGCCAGCAGCCATTTAGCGGGAGGTGCCTACAATGAGCAGTTCTTC.